This entry features one T cell receptor (beta chain) sequence. Its matching antigen is unknown. This sample stems from a study of cytomegalovirus exposure and HLA in healthy donors. The PCR was carried out with 60 Vbeta primers and 13 Jbeta primers. How the authors handled the data: Counted up in a later analysis, unique TCR beta chains came to around 80 million, with about 9.9 million shared. Method: immunoSEQ multiplex PCR; TCRdb's copy keeps in-frame clones and lacks some. That table furnishes V, J and clone size, whereas the DNA furnished D and trimming. The sample's table shows about 200,000 clones. The CDR3 is made up of 11 amino acids. Trimming at V came to 7 bases and at J to 9 bases, leaving 5 bases not matched to a gene. Looked up from germline, CDR1 is SGHTA and CDR2 is FQGNSA. General study findings and limits: Several of the most significant clusters appeared, in a later analysis, to be linked to common viral pathogens.

Sequenced: PBMCs. The rearrangement links TRBV7-2 to TRBJ2-5, with 7 bases fitting TRBD1. This receptor was identified in a boy under 18 in good health and CMV-seronegative. CDR3 in amino acids: CASIQDRAQYF. The CDR3 nucleotides are TGTGCCAGCATCCAAGACAGGGCCCAGTACTTC.